This entry features one TCR beta chain sequence. Reverse transcription of approximately 500 ng total RNA with a constant-region primer produced TCR beta cDNA. Modified slightly, ARM-PCR produced TCR beta libraries over three nested multiplex PCR rounds. TRBV1-TRBV30 forward primers paired with a C-beta reverse primer were used in the first two PCR rounds, which ran approximately 10 cycles each. TCRdb re-called the multiplex PCR reads with MiXCR, one entry per CDR3 protein. The table lists 300,000 to 350,000 distinct CDR3 sequences, almost 65% of them singletons. Germline-derived CDR1 and CDR2 are ENHRY and SYGVKD. The ends lost 3 bases at V and 3 bases at J; junction bases unmatched: 10. CDR3 size: 16 residues. The blood RNA (from unsorted whole blood) was obtained, and germline DNA was also extracted. This sample stems from a study of tumor-infiltrating lymphocytes in primary liver carcinoma.

This rearrangement joins TRBV10-3 to TRBJ2-7; 8 positions agree with TRBD2. The receptor was isolated from a middle-aged man with primary liver carcinoma and hepatitis B virus infection. The sequenced sample was peripheral blood. CDR3 sequence reads: CAISDPSAGGIYEQYF. The CDR3 nucleotides are TGTGCCATCAGTGATCCCTCGGCGGGAGGCATCTACGAGCAGTACTTC.